A selection of T cell receptor beta chains follows, all from one sample in a study of molecular identifiers for immune sequencing clone quantification. TCRdb reprocessed the PCR reads with MiXCR, giving one entry per CDR3 protein. The sample has about 640,000 distinct CDR3 sequences, about 20% seen once. The source material was naive CD8+ T cells from blood, with Jurkat cell RNA spiked in. The source is a human donor in good health. Some libraries in this study had Jurkat cell RNA spiked in. Each CDR3 is given with its conserved first and last residue. The D gene is left open where the match is weak. Not every row has a clone size; where given, it reads once, few, many or a size class.

clone size: many; D gene: -; J gene: TRBJ1-2; V gene: TRBV6-5; CDR3 length: 15; CDR3 protein: CASSYSGDTPDGYTF; CDR3 DNA: TGTGCCAGCAGTTACAGTGGAGATACGCCGGATGGCTACACCTTC
clone size: many; D gene: -; J gene: TRBJ2-3; V gene: TRBV5-6; CDR3 length: 15; CDR3 protein: CASSMLTGPGDTQYF; CDR3 DNA: TGTGCCAGCAGCATGCTGACGGGGCCCGGGGATACGCAGTATTTT
clone size: -; D gene: TRBD1; J gene: TRBJ2-7; V gene: TRBV5-6; CDR3 length: 16; CDR3 protein: CASSFYTRGPSDEQYF; CDR3 DNA: TGTGCCAGCAGCTTTTATACCAGGGGGCCGTCCGACGAGCAGTACTTC
clone size: many; D gene: -; J gene: TRBJ2-7; V gene: TRBV5-1; CDR3 length: 13; CDR3 protein: CASSTWGRPEQYF; CDR3 DNA: TGCGCCAGCAGTACCTGGGGACGGCCCGAGCAGTACTTC
clone size: few; D gene: TRBD2; J gene: TRBJ2-7; V gene: TRBV19; CDR3 length: 14; CDR3 protein: CASRTGTTSYEQYF; CDR3 DNA: TGTGCCAGTAGAACCGGGACTACTAGCTACGAGCAGTACTTC
clone size: -; D gene: -; J gene: TRBJ1-1; V gene: TRBV4-1; CDR3 length: 16; CDR3 protein: CASSPRPAGEPHEAFF; CDR3 DNA: TGCGCCAGCAGTCCAAGACCAGCCGGCGAACCACATGAAGCTTTCTTT
clone size: few; D gene: TRBD1; J gene: TRBJ2-5; V gene: TRBV30; CDR3 length: 15; CDR3 protein: CAWSPTGTVQETQYF; CDR3 DNA: TGTGCCTGGAGCCCAACGGGGACAGTTCAAGAGACCCAGTACTTC
clone size: many; D gene: -; J gene: TRBJ2-7; V gene: TRBV15; CDR3 length: 15; CDR3 protein: CATSRDGRYGDEQYF; CDR3 DNA: TGTGCCACCAGCAGAGATGGCAGGTACGGTGACGAGCAGTACTTC
clone size: -; D gene: -; J gene: TRBJ2-3; V gene: TRBV27; CDR3 length: 18; CDR3 protein: CASSLRGGARAVSDTQYF; CDR3 DNA: TGTGCCAGCAGTTTAAGAGGTGGGGCCAGGGCTGTTTCGGATACGCAGTATTTT
clone size: few; D gene: -; J gene: TRBJ1-6; V gene: TRBV6-6; CDR3 length: 15; CDR3 protein: CASSTQDKSWAPLHF; CDR3 DNA: TGTGCCAGCAGTACTCAGGACAAGTCTTGGGCGCCCCTCCACTTT
clone size: many; D gene: TRBD2; J gene: TRBJ2-3; V gene: TRBV12-3/TRBV12-4; CDR3 length: 16; CDR3 protein: CASSLSSGLSTDTQYF; CDR3 DNA: TGTGCCAGCAGTTTGTCTAGCGGGCTTAGCACAGATACGCAGTATTTT
clone size: few; D gene: TRBD2; J gene: TRBJ2-3; V gene: TRBV7-8; CDR3 length: 14; CDR3 protein: CASSSRTSGDTQYF; CDR3 DNA: TGTGCCAGCAGCTCTAGGACTAGCGGGGATACGCAGTATTTT
clone size: many; D gene: -; J gene: TRBJ1-1; V gene: TRBV7-9; CDR3 length: 13; CDR3 protein: CASSLPGTVEAFF; CDR3 DNA: TGTGCCAGCAGCCTCCCCGGGACGGTTGAAGCTTTCTTT
clone size: many; D gene: TRBD1; J gene: TRBJ2-7; V gene: TRBV20-1; CDR3 length: 15; CDR3 protein: CSARDEAGGRYEQYF; CDR3 DNA: TGCAGTGCTAGAGATGAGGCAGGGGGCCGCTACGAGCAGTACTTC
clone size: many; D gene: -; J gene: TRBJ2-1; V gene: TRBV6-2/TRBV6-3; CDR3 length: 13; CDR3 protein: CASSYLDYNEQFF; CDR3 DNA: TGTGCCAGCAGTTACCTGGATTACAATGAGCAGTTCTTC
clone size: many; D gene: -; J gene: TRBJ1-5; V gene: TRBV5-5; CDR3 length: 15; CDR3 protein: CASSFFSGTNQPQHF; CDR3 DNA: TGTGCCAGCAGCTTCTTTAGCGGGACGAATCAGCCCCAGCATTTT
clone size: many; D gene: -; J gene: TRBJ2-5; V gene: TRBV7-2; CDR3 length: 12; CDR3 protein: CASSSIEETQYF; CDR3 DNA: TGTGCCAGCAGTAGTATAGAAGAGACCCAGTACTTC
clone size: many; D gene: TRBD2; J gene: TRBJ2-5; V gene: TRBV7-2; CDR3 length: 16; CDR3 protein: CASSLTWTRRSETQYF; CDR3 DNA: TGTGCCAGCAGCTTAACTTGGACTAGGAGGTCGGAGACCCAGTACTTC
clone size: few; D gene: -; J gene: TRBJ2-3; V gene: TRBV6-2/TRBV6-3; CDR3 length: 16; CDR3 protein: CASSELSGVSTDTQYF; CDR3 DNA: TGTGCCAGCAGTGAACTGAGCGGAGTTAGCACAGATACGCAGTATTTT
clone size: many; D gene: TRBD1; J gene: TRBJ2-7; V gene: TRBV7-2; CDR3 length: 15; CDR3 protein: CASSSETGTSYEQYF; CDR3 DNA: TGTGCCAGCAGCTCTGAGACAGGGACATCCTACGAGCAGTACTTC
clone size: many; D gene: TRBD1; J gene: TRBJ1-4; V gene: TRBV20-1; CDR3 length: 17; CDR3 protein: CSCRGPPLPSTNEKLFF; CDR3 DNA: TGCAGTTGCAGGGGGCCACCTCTACCCTCAACTAATGAAAAACTGTTTTTT
clone size: few; D gene: -; J gene: TRBJ1-2; V gene: TRBV18; CDR3 length: 15; CDR3 protein: CASSPPGEAGYGYTF; CDR3 DNA: TGTGCCAGCTCACCACCTGGGGAGGCGGGCTATGGCTACACCTTC
clone size: many; D gene: -; J gene: TRBJ1-4; V gene: TRBV27; CDR3 length: 15; CDR3 protein: CASSSTGLLNEKLFF; CDR3 DNA: TGTGCCAGCAGTTCGACGGGACTGCTTAATGAAAAACTGTTTTTT
clone size: few; D gene: TRBD2; J gene: TRBJ2-5; V gene: TRBV28; CDR3 length: 15; CDR3 protein: CASRRLAGTQETQYF; CDR3 DNA: TGTGCCAGCAGAAGACTAGCGGGGACCCAAGAGACCCAGTACTTC
clone size: many; D gene: -; J gene: TRBJ2-7; V gene: TRBV14; CDR3 length: 15; CDR3 protein: CASSEDHVYSYEQYF; CDR3 DNA: TGTGCCAGCAGCGAGGACCACGTTTACTCCTACGAGCAGTACTTC
clone size: few; D gene: TRBD1; J gene: TRBJ2-1; V gene: TRBV12-3/TRBV12-4; CDR3 length: 14; CDR3 protein: CASIRDRGHNEQFF; CDR3 DNA: TGTGCCAGCATCCGGGACAGGGGTCACAATGAGCAGTTCTTC
clone size: many; D gene: -; J gene: TRBJ1-2; V gene: TRBV7-2; CDR3 length: 14; CDR3 protein: CASSLVAVNYGYTF; CDR3 DNA: TGTGCCAGCAGCTTAGTGGCAGTTAACTATGGCTACACCTTC
clone size: few; D gene: -; J gene: TRBJ2-3; V gene: TRBV6-2/TRBV6-3; CDR3 length: 18; CDR3 protein: CASSYRGKQGRPADTQYF; CDR3 DNA: TGTGCCAGCAGTTACCGAGGCAAACAGGGTAGGCCCGCCGATACGCAGTATTTT
clone size: many; D gene: TRBD1; J gene: TRBJ1-4; V gene: TRBV7-2; CDR3 length: 15; CDR3 protein: CASSPGQGAREKLFF; CDR3 DNA: TGTGCCAGCAGCCCGGGACAGGGGGCCCGAGAAAAACTGTTTTTT